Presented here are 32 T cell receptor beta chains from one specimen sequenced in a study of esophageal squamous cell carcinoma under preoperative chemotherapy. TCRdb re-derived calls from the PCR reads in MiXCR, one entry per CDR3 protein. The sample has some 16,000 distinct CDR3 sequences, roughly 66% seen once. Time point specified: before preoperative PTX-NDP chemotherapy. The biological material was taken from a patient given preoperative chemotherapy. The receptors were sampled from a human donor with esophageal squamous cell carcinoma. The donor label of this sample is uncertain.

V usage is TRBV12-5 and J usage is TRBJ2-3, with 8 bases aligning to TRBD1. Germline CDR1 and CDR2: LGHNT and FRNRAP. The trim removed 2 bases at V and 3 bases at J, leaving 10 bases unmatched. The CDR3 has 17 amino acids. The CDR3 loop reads CASGLPPGQGWTDTQYF. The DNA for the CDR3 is TGTGCTAGTGGTTTGCCACCTGGACAGGGCTGGACAGATACGCAGTATTTT.

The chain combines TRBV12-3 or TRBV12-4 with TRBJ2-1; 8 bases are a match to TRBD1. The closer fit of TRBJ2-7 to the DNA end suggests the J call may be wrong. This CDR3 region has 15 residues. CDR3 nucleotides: TGTGCCAGCAGTTATTCGGCAGGGGGCTACTACGAGCAGTACTTC. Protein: CASSYSAGGYYEQYF.

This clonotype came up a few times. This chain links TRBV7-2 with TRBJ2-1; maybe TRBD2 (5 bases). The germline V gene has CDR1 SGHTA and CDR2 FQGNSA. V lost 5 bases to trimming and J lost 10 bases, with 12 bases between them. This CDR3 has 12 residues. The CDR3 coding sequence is TGTGCCAGCAGCCCTACTAGTTACGAGCAGTTCTTC. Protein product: CASSPTSYEQFF.

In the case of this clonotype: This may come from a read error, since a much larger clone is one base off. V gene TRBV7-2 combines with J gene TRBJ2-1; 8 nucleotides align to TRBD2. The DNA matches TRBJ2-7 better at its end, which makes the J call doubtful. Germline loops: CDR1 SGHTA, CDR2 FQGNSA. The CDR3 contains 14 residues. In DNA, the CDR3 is TGTGCCAGCAGCTCGCGGGGGGTCTACAATGAGCAGTACTTC. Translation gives CASSSRGVYNEQYF.

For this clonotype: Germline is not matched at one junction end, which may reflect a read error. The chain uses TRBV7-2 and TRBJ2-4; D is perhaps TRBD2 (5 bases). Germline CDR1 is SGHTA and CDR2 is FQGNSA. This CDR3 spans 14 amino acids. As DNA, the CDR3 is TGTGCCAGCAGCTATGGTGTCCGGGGAAATGCGCAGTACTTT. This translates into CASSYGVRGNAQYF.

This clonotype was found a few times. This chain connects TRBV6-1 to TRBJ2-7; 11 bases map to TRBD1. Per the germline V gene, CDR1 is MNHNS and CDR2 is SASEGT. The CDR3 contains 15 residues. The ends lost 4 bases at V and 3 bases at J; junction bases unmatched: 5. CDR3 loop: CASSVSGTGGYEQYF. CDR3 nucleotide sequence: TGTGCCAGCAGTGTTTCCGGGACAGGGGGCTACGAGCAGTACTTC.

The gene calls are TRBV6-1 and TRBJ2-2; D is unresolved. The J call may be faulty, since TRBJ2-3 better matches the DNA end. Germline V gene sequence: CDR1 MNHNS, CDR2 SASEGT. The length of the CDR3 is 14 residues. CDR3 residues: CASRQGVRTDTQYF. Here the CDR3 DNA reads TGTGCCAGCCGCCAAGGTGTGAGGACAGATACGCAGTATTTT.

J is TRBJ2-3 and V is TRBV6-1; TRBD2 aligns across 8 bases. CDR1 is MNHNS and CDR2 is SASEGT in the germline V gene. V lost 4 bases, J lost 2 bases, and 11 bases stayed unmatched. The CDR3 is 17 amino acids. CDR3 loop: CASSVHRAGDYTDTQYF. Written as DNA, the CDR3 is TGTGCCAGCAGTGTCCATAGAGCGGGGGACTACACAGATACGCAGTATTTT.

The CDR3: CASSSFLFGEQYF. The CDR3 coding sequence is TGTGCCAGCAGCTCGTTTTTGTTCGGGGAGCAGTACTTC. The V and J genes are TRBV7-3 and TRBJ2-4, with a tentative D call TRBD2 (5 bases). With 4 bases removed from V and 13 bases from J, the gap between germline ends came to 17 bases. The CDR3 covers 13 residues. Looked up from germline, CDR1 is SGHTA and CDR2 is FQGTGA.

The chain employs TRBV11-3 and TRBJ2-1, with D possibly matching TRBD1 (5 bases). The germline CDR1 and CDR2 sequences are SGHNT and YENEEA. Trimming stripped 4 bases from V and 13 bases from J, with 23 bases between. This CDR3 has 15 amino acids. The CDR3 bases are TGTGCCAGCAGCTCGTACGAAGGGGTCGAAGAGACCCAGTTCTTC. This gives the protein CASSSYEGVEETQFF.

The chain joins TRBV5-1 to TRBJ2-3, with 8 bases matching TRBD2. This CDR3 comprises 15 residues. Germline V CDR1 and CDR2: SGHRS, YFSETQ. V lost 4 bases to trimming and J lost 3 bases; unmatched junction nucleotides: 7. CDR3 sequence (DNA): TGCGCCAGCAGCCCCGGACTAGCAGGGACAGATACGCAGTATTTT. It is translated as CASSPGLAGTDTQYF.

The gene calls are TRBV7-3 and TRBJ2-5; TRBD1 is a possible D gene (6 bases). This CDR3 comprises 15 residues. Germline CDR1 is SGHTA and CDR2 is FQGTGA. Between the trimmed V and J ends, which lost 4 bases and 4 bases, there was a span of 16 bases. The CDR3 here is CASSWLGQQGETQYF. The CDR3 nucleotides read TGTGCCAGCAGCTGGTTAGGTCAACAGGGAGAGACCCAGTACTTC. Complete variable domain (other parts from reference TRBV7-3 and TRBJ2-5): GAGVSQTPSNKVTEKGKYVELRCDPISGHTALYWYRQSLGQGPEFLIYFQGTGAADDSGLPNDRFFAVRPEGSVSTLKIQRTERGDSAVYLCASSWLGQQGETQYFGPGTRLLVL.

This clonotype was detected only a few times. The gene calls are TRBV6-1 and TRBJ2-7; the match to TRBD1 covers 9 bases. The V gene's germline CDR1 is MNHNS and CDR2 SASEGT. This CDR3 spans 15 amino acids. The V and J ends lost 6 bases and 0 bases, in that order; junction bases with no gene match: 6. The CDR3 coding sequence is TGTGCCAGCAGGAGGGGACAGGGCCACTCCTACGAGCAGTACTTC. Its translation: CASRRGQGHSYEQYF.

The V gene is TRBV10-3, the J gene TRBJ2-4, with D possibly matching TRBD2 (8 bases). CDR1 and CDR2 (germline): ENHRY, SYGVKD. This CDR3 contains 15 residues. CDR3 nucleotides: TGTGGCCGCTCAGGGGGGCGGGGGGCCAAAGATACGCAGTACTTC. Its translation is CGRSGGRGAKDTQYF.

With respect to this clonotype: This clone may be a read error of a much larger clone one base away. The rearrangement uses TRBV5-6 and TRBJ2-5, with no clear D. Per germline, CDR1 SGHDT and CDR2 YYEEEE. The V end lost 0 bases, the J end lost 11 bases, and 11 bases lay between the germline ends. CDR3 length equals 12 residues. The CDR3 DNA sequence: TGTGCCAGCAGCTTGGTTAGGGATGAGCAGTACTTC. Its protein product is CASSLVRDEQYF.

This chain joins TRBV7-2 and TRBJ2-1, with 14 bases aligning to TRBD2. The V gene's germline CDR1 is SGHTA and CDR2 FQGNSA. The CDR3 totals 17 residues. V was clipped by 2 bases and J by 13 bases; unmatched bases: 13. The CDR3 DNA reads TGTGCCAGCAGCTTATCCGGGACTAGCGGGAGTATGAAGACCCAGTTCTTC. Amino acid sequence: CASSLSGTSGSMKTQFF.

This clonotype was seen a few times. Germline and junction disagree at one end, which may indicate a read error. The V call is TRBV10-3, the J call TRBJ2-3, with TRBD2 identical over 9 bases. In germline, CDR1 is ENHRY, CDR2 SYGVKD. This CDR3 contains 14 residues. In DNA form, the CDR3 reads TGTGGCGGCGCGGGGGGGGGGGCCACAGATACGCAGTACTTT. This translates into CGGAGGGATDTQYF.

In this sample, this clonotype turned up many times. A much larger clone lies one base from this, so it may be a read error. The CDR3 DNA reads as TGTGCCAGCAGTGAGAGCTCGAGCTCCTACAATGAGCAGTACTTC. Translating gives CASSESSSSYNEQYF. The V and J genes are TRBV6-1 and TRBJ2-1; D ambiguous. The DNA matches TRBJ2-7 better at its end, which makes the J call doubtful. Germline CDR1 reads MNHNS; CDR2 reads SASEGT. The CDR3 spans 15 residues.

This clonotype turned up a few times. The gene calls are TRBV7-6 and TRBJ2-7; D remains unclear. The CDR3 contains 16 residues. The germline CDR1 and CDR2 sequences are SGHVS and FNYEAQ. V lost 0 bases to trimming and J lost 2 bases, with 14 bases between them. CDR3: CASSLALGYRPYEQYF. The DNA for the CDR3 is TGTGCCAGCAGCTTAGCGCTGGGCTATAGGCCCTACGAGCAGTACTTC. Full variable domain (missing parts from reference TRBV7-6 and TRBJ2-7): GAGVSQSPRYKVTKRGQDVALRCDPISGHVSLYWYRQALGQGPEFLTYFNYEAQQDKSGLPNDRFSAERPEGSISTLTIQRTEQRDSAMYRCASSLALGYRPYEQYFGPGTRLTVT.

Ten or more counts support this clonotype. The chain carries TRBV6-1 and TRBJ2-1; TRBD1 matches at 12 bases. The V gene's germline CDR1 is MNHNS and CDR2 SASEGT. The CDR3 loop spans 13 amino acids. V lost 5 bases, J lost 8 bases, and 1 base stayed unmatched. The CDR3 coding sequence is TGTGCCAGCAGTAGGGACAGGGGGCATGAGCAGTTCTTC. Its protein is CASSRDRGHEQFF.

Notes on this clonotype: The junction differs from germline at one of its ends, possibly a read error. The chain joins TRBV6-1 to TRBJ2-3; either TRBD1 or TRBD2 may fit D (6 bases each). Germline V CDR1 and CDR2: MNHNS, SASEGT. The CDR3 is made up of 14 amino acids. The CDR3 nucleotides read TGTGCCAGCAGCCCGGGGGCGAGCACCGATGCGCAGTTTTTT. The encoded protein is CASSPGASTDAQFF.

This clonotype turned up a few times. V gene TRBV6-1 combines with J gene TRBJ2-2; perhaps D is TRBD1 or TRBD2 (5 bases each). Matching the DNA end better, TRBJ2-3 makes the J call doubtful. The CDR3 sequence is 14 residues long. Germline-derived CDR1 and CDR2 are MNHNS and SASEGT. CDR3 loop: CASSQGVSTGAQYF. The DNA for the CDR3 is TGTGCCAGCAGCCAGGGAGTCAGCACCGGTGCGCAGTATTTT.

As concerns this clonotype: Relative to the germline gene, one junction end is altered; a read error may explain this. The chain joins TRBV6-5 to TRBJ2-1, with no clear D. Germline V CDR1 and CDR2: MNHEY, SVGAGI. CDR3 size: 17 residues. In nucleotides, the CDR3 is TGTGCCAGCAGTTACACATATGGAGAGGTGGGCATAGATACGCAGTTCTTT. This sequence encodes CASSYTYGEVGIDTQFF.

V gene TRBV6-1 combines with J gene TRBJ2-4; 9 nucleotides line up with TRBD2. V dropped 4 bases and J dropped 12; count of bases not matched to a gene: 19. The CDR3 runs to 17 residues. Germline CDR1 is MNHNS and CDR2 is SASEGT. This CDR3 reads CASSGGGGGSAKNTQYF. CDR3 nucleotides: TGTGCCAGCAGTGGAGGCGGGGGGGGGAGCGCCAAAAATACTCAGTACTTC.

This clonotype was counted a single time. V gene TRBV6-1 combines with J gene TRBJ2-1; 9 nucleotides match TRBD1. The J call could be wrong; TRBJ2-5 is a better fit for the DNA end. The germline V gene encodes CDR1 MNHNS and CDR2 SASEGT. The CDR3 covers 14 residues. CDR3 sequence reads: CASSNGGQGETQYF. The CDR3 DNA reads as TGTGCCAGCAGTAATGGAGGACAGGGGGAGACCCAGTACTTC.

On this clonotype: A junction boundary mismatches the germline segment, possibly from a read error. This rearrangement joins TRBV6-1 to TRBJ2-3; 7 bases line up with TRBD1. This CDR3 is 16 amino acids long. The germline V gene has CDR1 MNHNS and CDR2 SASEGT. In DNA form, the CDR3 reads TGTGCCTGCGCGGCCCTAGGGGGCCGTGACACAGATACGCAGTTTTTC. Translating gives CACAALGGRDTDTQFF.

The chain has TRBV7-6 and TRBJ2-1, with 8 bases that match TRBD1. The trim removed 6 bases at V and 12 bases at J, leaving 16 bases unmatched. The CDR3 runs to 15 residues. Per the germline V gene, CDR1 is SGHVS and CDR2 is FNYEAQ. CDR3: CASSKSGTGSDTQFF. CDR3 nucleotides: TGTGCCAGCAGTAAATCCGGGACAGGTTCCGATACGCAGTTCTTC.

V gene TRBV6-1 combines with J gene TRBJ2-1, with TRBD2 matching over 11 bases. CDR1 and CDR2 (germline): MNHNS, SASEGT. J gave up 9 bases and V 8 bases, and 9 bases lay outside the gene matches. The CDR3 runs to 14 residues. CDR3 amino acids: CASQLAGAGSEQFF. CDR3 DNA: TGTGCCAGCCAACTAGCGGGAGCCGGAAGTGAGCAGTTCTTC.

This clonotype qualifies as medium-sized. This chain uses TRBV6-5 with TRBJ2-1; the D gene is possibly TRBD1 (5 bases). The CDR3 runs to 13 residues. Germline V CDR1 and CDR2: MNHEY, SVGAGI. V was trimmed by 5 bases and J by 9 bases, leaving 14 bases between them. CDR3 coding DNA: TGTGCCAGCAGTCACGAAGGGGTTCGTGAGCAGTTCTTC. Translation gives CASSHEGVREQFF.

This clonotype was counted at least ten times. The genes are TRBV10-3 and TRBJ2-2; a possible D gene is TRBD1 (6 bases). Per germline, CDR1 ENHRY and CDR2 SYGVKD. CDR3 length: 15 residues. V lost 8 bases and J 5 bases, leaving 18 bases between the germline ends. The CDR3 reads CAIPVGAGATGELFF. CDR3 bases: TGTGCCATCCCGGTAGGGGCAGGGGCGACCGGGGAGCTGTTTTTT.

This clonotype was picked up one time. DNA of the CDR3: TGTGCCAGCAGAACCTTAGGGACTAGCTGGGAGCAGTTCTTC. Translation gives CASRTLGTSWEQFF. J is TRBJ2-1 and V is TRBV6-2 or TRBV6-3, with 9 positions matching TRBD2. Unmatched junction bases numbered 10, after V lost 6 bases and J lost 10 bases. This CDR3 contains 14 residues. CDR1 and CDR2 (germline): MNHEY, SVGEGT.

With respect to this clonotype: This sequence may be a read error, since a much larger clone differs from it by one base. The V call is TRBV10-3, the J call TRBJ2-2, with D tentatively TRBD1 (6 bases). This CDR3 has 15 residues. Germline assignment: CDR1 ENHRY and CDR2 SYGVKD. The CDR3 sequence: CAIPVGAGATGKLFF. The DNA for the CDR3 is TGTGCCATCCCGGTAGGGGCAGGGGCGACCGGGAAGCTGTTTTTT.